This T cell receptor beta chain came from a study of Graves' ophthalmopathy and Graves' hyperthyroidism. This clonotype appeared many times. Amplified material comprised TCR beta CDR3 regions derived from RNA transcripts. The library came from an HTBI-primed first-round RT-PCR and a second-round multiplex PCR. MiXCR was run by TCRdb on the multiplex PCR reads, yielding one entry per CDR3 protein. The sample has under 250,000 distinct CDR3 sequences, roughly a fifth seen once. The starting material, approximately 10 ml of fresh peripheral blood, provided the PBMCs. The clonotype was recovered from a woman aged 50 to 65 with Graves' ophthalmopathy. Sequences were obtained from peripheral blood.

The CDR3 loop reads CASSVVGITGELFF. DNA of the CDR3: TGTGCCAGCAGTGTGGTCGGGATCACCGGGGAGCTGTTTTTT. This sequence joins TRBV2 and TRBJ2-2; tentative D call: TRBD2 (5 bases). CDR1 SNHLY and CDR2 FYNNEI come from the germline V gene. V was trimmed by 4 bases and J by 4 bases, leaving 10 bases between them. The CDR3 sequence is 14 residues long.